These 3 T cell receptor beta chains came from one sample sequenced in a study of T cell clonality in common variable immunodeficiency. General study findings and limits: Fewer deletions and N-nucleotide insertions were reportedly seen in common variable immunodeficiency TCR beta sequences.

These TCRs are of unknown antigen specificity. Libraries were prepared by immunoSEQ multiplex PCR; TCRdb keeps only in-frame clonotypes and omits some of them. The sample was found to contain roughly 9,000 clones, and every one recurs. Sequencing input: peripheral blood mononuclear cells. Source of these receptors: a human donor with common variable immunodeficiency.

This clone has at least ten counts. The observed sequence ends 3 residues before the CDR3 terminus, with the missing tail filled in from the germline J gene. The chain joins TRBV2 to TRBJ2-7, with TRBD1 as a possible D gene (6 bases). The CDR3 runs to 14 residues. Germline V gene sequence: CDR1 SNHLY, CDR2 FYNNEI. V lost 4 bases, J lost 0 bases, and 10 bases lay in between. CDR3 loop: CASSGQAISYEQYF. CDR3 bases read: TGTGCCAGCAGTGGACAGGCGATCTCCTACGAG.

This clone has ten or more counts. The missing CDR3 end, 3 residues past where the read stops, is filled in from the germline J gene. The chain couples TRBV3-1 (or the pseudogene TRBV3-2) to TRBJ1-1; TRBD1 is a possible D gene (6 bases). Germline V lookup: CDR1 LGHDT, CDR2 YNNKEL (reference sequence). The CDR3 consists of 14 residues. With 2 bases removed from V and 5 bases from J, the gap between germline ends came to 12 bases. This CDR3 is CASSQLGGRTEAFF. CDR3 DNA (partial): TGTGCCAGCAGCCAACTCGGGGGGCGGACTGAA.

This clone is medium-sized (0.01 to 0.1%). Partial CDR3 DNA: TGTGCCAGTAGTGGGGGACTAGCGGCCCAAGAGACC. Its translation: CASSGGLAAQET. The full CDR3 sequence reads CASSGGLAAQETQYF. The chain is built from TRBV19 and TRBJ2-5, with TRBD2 matching over 11 bases. Read coverage stops 3 residues before the CDR3 terminus; the germline J gene supplies the remainder. The CDR3 contains 15 residues. Germline V gives CDR1 LNHDA, CDR2 SQIVND (reference sequence). Trimming removed 5 bases from V and 1 base from J; junction bases left unmatched: 3.